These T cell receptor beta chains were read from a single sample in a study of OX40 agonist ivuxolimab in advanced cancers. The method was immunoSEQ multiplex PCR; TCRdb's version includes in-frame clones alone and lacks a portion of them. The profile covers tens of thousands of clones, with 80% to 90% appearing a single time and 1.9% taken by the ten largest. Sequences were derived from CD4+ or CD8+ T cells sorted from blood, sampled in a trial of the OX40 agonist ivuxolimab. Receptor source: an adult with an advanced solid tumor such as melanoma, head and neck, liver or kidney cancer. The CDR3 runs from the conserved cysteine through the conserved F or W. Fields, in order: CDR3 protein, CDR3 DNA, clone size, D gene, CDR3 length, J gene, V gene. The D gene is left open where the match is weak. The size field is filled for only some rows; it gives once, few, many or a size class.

CDR3aa: CASSLVGVAGSYEQYF
CDR3nt: TGTGCCAGCAGCTTGGTCGGGGTCGCCGGATCCTACGAGCAGTACTTC
abundance: NA
d_gene: NA
len: 16
j_gene: TRBJ2-7
v_gene: TRBV7-9

CDR3aa: CASREDDRAPNYGYTF
CDR3nt: TGTGCCAGCAGGGAAGACGACAGGGCTCCTAACTATGGCTACACCTTC
abundance: NA
d_gene: TRBD1
len: 16
j_gene: TRBJ1-2
v_gene: TRBV6-4

CDR3aa: CAWSVRPRDTGELFF
CDR3nt: TGTGCCTGGAGTGTAAGGCCAAGGGACACCGGGGAGCTGTTTTTT
abundance: NA
d_gene: NA
len: 15
j_gene: TRBJ2-2
v_gene: TRBV30

CDR3aa: CASSSPRDTNYGYTF
CDR3nt: TGTGCCAGCAGTTCACCCCGGGACACTAACTATGGCTACACCTTC
abundance: NA
d_gene: NA
len: 15
j_gene: TRBJ1-2
v_gene: TRBV28

CDR3aa: CASSTAGAPYNEQFF
CDR3nt: TGTGCCAGCAGTACAGCGGGAGCCCCCTACAATGAGCAGTTCTTC
abundance: NA
d_gene: TRBD2
len: 15
j_gene: TRBJ2-1
v_gene: TRBV6-4

CDR3aa: CASSLRDRESGGPTDTQYF
CDR3nt: TGCGCCAGCAGCTTAAGGGACAGGGAAAGCGGGGGCCCCACAGATACGCAGTATTTT
abundance: once
d_gene: NA
len: 19
j_gene: TRBJ2-3
v_gene: TRBV5-1

CDR3aa: CASSEVEQGASPLHF
CDR3nt: TGTGCCAGCAGTGAAGTGGAGCAGGGGGCTTCACCCCTCCACTTT
abundance: few
d_gene: TRBD1
len: 15
j_gene: TRBJ1-6
v_gene: TRBV6-1

CDR3aa: CASSTPASGGHNEQFF
CDR3nt: TGTGCCAGTAGTACCCCCGCTAGCGGAGGCCACAATGAGCAGTTCTTC
abundance: few
d_gene: TRBD2
len: 16
j_gene: TRBJ2-1
v_gene: TRBV19

CDR3aa: CAISEATGTGVVGYTF
CDR3nt: TGTGCCATCAGTGAAGCAACCGGGACAGGGGTTGTTGGCTACACCTTC
abundance: NA
d_gene: TRBD1
len: 16
j_gene: TRBJ1-2
v_gene: TRBV10-3

CDR3aa: CASSLEGYGYTF
CDR3nt: TGTGCCAGCAGCTTAGAGGGCTATGGCTACACCTTC
abundance: NA
d_gene: NA
len: 12
j_gene: TRBJ1-2
v_gene: TRBV7-9

CDR3aa: CASSSGTSGRVSETQYF
CDR3nt: TGTGCCAGCAGCTCCGGGACTAGCGGAAGAGTTAGTGAGACCCAGTACTTC
abundance: NA
d_gene: TRBD2
len: 17
j_gene: TRBJ2-5
v_gene: TRBV7-2

CDR3aa: CASSFMAGPNEQFF
CDR3nt: TGTGCCAGCAGCTTTATGGCGGGGCCCAATGAGCAGTTCTTC
abundance: NA
d_gene: NA
len: 14
j_gene: TRBJ2-1
v_gene: TRBV7-8

CDR3aa: CASSRDREEGSSNQPQHF
CDR3nt: TGTGCCAGTAGTAGGGACAGGGAAGAAGGGTCGAGCAATCAGCCCCAGCATTTT
abundance: NA
d_gene: TRBD1
len: 18
j_gene: TRBJ1-5
v_gene: TRBV19

CDR3aa: CASSQLQGNTEAFF
CDR3nt: TGTGCCAGCAGCCAACTACAGGGGAACACTGAAGCTTTCTTT
abundance: NA
d_gene: NA
len: 14
j_gene: TRBJ1-1
v_gene: TRBV4-2

CDR3aa: CASSPRGNTEAFF
CDR3nt: TGTGCCAGCAGCCCTAGGGGGAACACTGAAGCTTTCTTT
abundance: NA
d_gene: NA
len: 13
j_gene: TRBJ1-1
v_gene: TRBV11-3

CDR3aa: CASSLAETQYF
CDR3nt: TGTGCCAGCAGCTTAGCAGAGACCCAGTACTTC
abundance: once
d_gene: NA
len: 11
j_gene: TRBJ2-5
v_gene: TRBV5-4

CDR3aa: CASRGTNSNQPQHF
CDR3nt: TGTGCCAGCAGAGGAACTAATAGCAATCAGCCCCAGCATTTT
abundance: NA
d_gene: NA
len: 14
j_gene: TRBJ1-5
v_gene: TRBV27

CDR3aa: CASSSTRGGRIADTQYF
CDR3nt: TGCGCCAGCAGTTCGACGAGAGGCGGGAGGATCGCAGATACGCAGTATTTT
abundance: NA
d_gene: TRBD2
len: 17
j_gene: TRBJ2-3
v_gene: TRBV4-1

CDR3aa: CASSLWVVRDPDEKLFF
CDR3nt: TGTGCCAGCAGTTTATGGGTTGTCAGGGACCCAGATGAAAAACTGTTTTTT
abundance: NA
d_gene: NA
len: 17
j_gene: TRBJ1-4
v_gene: TRBV28

CDR3aa: CASSFRRGNTEAFF
CDR3nt: TGCGCCAGCAGCTTTCGTCGAGGGAACACTGAAGCTTTCTTT
abundance: once
d_gene: NA
len: 14
j_gene: TRBJ1-1
v_gene: TRBV5-1

CDR3aa: CASSQDFTGIYNEQFF
CDR3nt: TGCGCCAGCAGCCAAGATTTTACAGGGATCTACAATGAGCAGTTCTTC
abundance: NA
d_gene: NA
len: 16
j_gene: TRBJ2-1
v_gene: TRBV4-1

CDR3aa: CASSKGGASEETQYF
CDR3nt: TGTGCCAGCAGCAAAGGGGGGGCCAGCGAGGAGACCCAGTACTTC
abundance: NA
d_gene: NA
len: 15
j_gene: TRBJ2-5
v_gene: TRBV21-1

CDR3aa: CASSQDREIGAYEQYF
CDR3nt: TGCGCCAGCAGCCAAGATCGAGAGATCGGGGCCTACGAGCAGTACTTC
abundance: NA
d_gene: NA
len: 16
j_gene: TRBJ2-7
v_gene: TRBV4-1

CDR3aa: CASDPGEGRYNEQFF
CDR3nt: TGTGCCAGCGATCCAGGGGAGGGCCGCTACAATGAGCAGTTCTTC
abundance: NA
d_gene: NA
len: 15
j_gene: TRBJ2-1
v_gene: TRBV9

CDR3aa: CASSQGVRSPLHF
CDR3nt: TGTGCCAGCAGCCAGGGGGTTCGTTCACCCCTCCACTTT
abundance: NA
d_gene: TRBD1
len: 13
j_gene: TRBJ1-6
v_gene: TRBV6-5

CDR3aa: CASDSAGTATSTDTQYF
CDR3nt: TGTGCCAGCGATTCAGCCGGGACGGCTACTAGCACAGATACGCAGTATTTT
abundance: NA
d_gene: NA
len: 17
j_gene: TRBJ2-3
v_gene: TRBV28